This TCR beta chain is drawn from a study of shared clonotypes between healthy human individuals. Germline lookup yields CDR1 MDHEN and CDR2 SYDVKM. The CDR3 runs 14 residues. In the original processing: ImmunoSEQ output lacked quality scores and full-length reads, limiting matched filtering. Measured with immunoSEQ multiplex PCR; TCRdb has only the in-frame clones, and not every one. For V, J and clone size, that table is used; D and trimming come from the DNA. The sample has around 2,000,000 clones; 90% to 95% are singletons. Study results and caveats: Donors were few, which limited the genetic and exposure-history diversity represented.

This clone was detected once. Its antigen is currently unknown. A read error may account for a junction end that differs from germline. Naive CD8 cells comprised CD45RO-negative, CCR7-positively selected cells, excluding terminally differentiated effector memory CD45RA+ cells. The rearrangement links TRBV28 to TRBJ2-2; the D gene is possibly TRBD2 (6 bases). The sequencing sample was made of naive CD8+ T cells from PBMCs. The receptor was isolated from a man in his late teens or twenties in good health. Some clones in this sample may be carry-over from other donors' samples. CDR3 sequence: CASSLLRGTGGLFF. Written as DNA, the CDR3 is TGTGCCAGCAGTTTATTGCGGGGCACCGGGGGGCTGTTTTTT.